The 12 T cell receptor beta chains below come from one sample, sequenced in a study of blood T cells in healthy people across ages. Sample-barcoded 5' priming and a J-beta primer mix drove a second PCR of about 7 to 11 cycles. TCRdb used MiXCR to reprocess the 5' RACE reads, holding one entry per CDR3 protein. The sample has 1.5 million to 2 million distinct CDR3 sequences, roughly 30% seen once. Sequencing was carried out using blood. The receptors were gathered from a woman younger than 45 in good health.

The rearrangement joins TRBV28 to TRBJ1-1, with D uncertain. V was cut by 7 bases and J by 1 base, with 10 bases left in between. The CDR3 length is 13 residues. Germline V gene lookup returns CDR1 MDHEN and CDR2 SYDVKM. The CDR3 protein is CASNRDGNTEAFF. CDR3 coding DNA: TGTGCCAGCAATCGTGACGGGAACACTGAAGCTTTCTTT.

This clonotype was counted many times. The V and J genes are TRBV4-1 and TRBJ2-7; D ambiguous. The germline V gene encodes CDR1 MGHRA and CDR2 YSYEKL. The V and J ends lost 0 bases and 5 bases respectively, with 14 bases between them. The CDR3 totals 15 residues. The CDR3 loop is CASSQERGQFHEQYF. The DNA for the CDR3 is TGCGCCAGCAGCCAAGAACGTGGGCAGTTCCACGAGCAGTACTTC.

The V gene is TRBV10-3, the J gene TRBJ2-1, with TRBD2 matching 8 bases. Unmatched junction bases numbered 12, after V lost 2 bases and J lost 6 bases. There are 17 residues in the CDR3. Looked up from germline, CDR1 is ENHRY and CDR2 is SYGVKD. CDR3 in DNA: TGTGCCATCAGTGAGACCTACGGGGGGGCAACCTGCAATGAGCAGTTCTTC. Translation: CAISETYGGATCNEQFF.

To note about this clonotype: With a much larger clone just one base away, this may be a read error. The rearrangement joins TRBV4-2 to TRBJ2-7, with 9 bases matching TRBD2. Germline lookup yields CDR1 LGHNA and CDR2 YNFKEQ. The CDR3 covers 15 residues. The ends lost 3 bases at V and 5 bases at J; junction bases unmatched: 8. The CDR3 loop reads CASSHGLARVHEQYF. CDR3 nucleotides: TGTGCCAGCAGCCACGGACTAGCGAGAGTTCACGAGCAGTACTTC.

This clonotype was observed a handful of times. The chain links TRBV20-1 to TRBJ2-2, with TRBD2 as a possible D gene (6 bases). The CDR3 extends over 13 amino acids. V was shortened by 5 bases and J by 8 bases, with 15 bases between the two germline ends. The germline V gene has CDR1 DFQATT and CDR2 SNEGSKA (reference sequence). This CDR3 reads CSAVGLLKGELFF. CDR3 nucleotide sequence: TGCAGTGCTGTGGGACTCCTAAAAGGGGAGCTGTTTTTT.

This clonotype was picked up a small number of times. V is TRBV7-9 and J is TRBJ2-1, with a tentative D call TRBD2 (6 bases). The germline CDR1 and CDR2 sequences are SEHNR and FQNEAQ (reference sequence). The V end was cut by 5 bases, the J end by 8 bases, with 19 bases between. The CDR3 runs to 15 residues. CDR3 sequence: CASSTTPPSGDEQFF. CDR3 coding DNA: TGTGCCAGCAGCACTACCCCTCCTTCGGGGGATGAGCAGTTCTTC.

DNA of the CDR3: TGTGCCAGCAGTTCCCTCCTTGGGGGCAAAAACATTCAGTACTTC. Protein product: CASSSLLGGKNIQYF. The chain recombines TRBV28 with TRBJ2-4; D possibly matches TRBD1 or TRBD2 (5 bases each). Trimming pared 4 bases from V and 3 bases from J, leaving 13 bases between. CDR1 and CDR2 (germline): MDHEN, SYDVKM. The CDR3 has 15 residues.

The sample holds many counts of this clonotype. The chain is built from TRBV6-4 and TRBJ2-7; D is possibly TRBD2 (7 bases). Germline loops: CDR1 MRHNA, CDR2 SNTAGT. This CDR3 has 15 residues. Trimming removed 7 bases from V and 2 bases from J, with 18 bases in between. The DNA for the CDR3 is TGTGCCAGCATACAAGGGGGGGATTGGACCTACGAGCAGTACTTC. Encoded protein: CASIQGGDWTYEQYF.

In this sample, this clonotype turned up a few times. CDR3 sequence: CSARAWTAPSTDTQYF. The CDR3 nucleotides read TGCAGTGCTCGCGCCTGGACAGCACCCAGCACAGATACGCAGTATTTT. This rearrangement joins TRBV20-1 to TRBJ2-3; D might be TRBD1 (6 bases). V was cut by 5 bases and J by 0 bases, with 18 bases left in between. Germline V CDR1 and CDR2: DFQATT, SNEGSKA (reference sequence). The CDR3 loop spans 16 amino acids.

The chain joins TRBV20-1 to TRBJ1-1; D might be TRBD1 (5 bases). The CDR3 is made up of 14 amino acids. Trimming left V 6 bases short and J 2 bases short, with 16 bases between. In germline, CDR1 is DFQATT, CDR2 SNEGSKA (reference sequence). The CDR3 protein is CSATGTPSNTEAFF. CDR3 nucleotides: TGCAGTGCCACCGGGACCCCCAGCAACACTGAAGCTTTCTTT.

The chain combines TRBV4-1 with TRBJ2-2, with D perhaps being TRBD1 or TRBD2 (5 bases each). From germline, CDR1 is MGHRA and CDR2 YSYEKL. V was shortened by 9 bases and J by 2 bases, with 10 bases between the two germline ends. This CDR3 has 13 residues. In nucleotides, the CDR3 is TGCGCCAGTTGGGACGGTAACACCGGGGAGCTGTTTTTT. Its protein product is CASWDGNTGELFF.

The chain couples TRBV28 to TRBJ2-7; 9 bases fit TRBD2. The CDR3 runs to 14 residues. Germline trimming cut 5 bases from V and 5 bases from J; bases unmatched to any gene: 7. Germline-derived CDR1 and CDR2 are MDHEN and SYDVKM. Here the CDR3 DNA reads TGTGCCAGCAGTCCGTTAGCGGGAGAAAACGAGCAGTACTTC. This translates into CASSPLAGENEQYF.